The clone carrying this T cell receptor (beta chain) was detected many times. This specimen belongs to a study of neurological immune-mediated disorders. cDNA synthesis was performed by 5'RACE with 10-nucleotide random UMIs. TCRdb re-called the 5' RACE reads with MiXCR, one entry per CDR3 protein. The repertoire consists of 80,000 to 100,000 distinct CDR3 sequences, with approximately 3.5% occurring once and the leading ten covering around 3.2%. There are 15 residues in the CDR3. V shed 0 bases and J shed 4 bases, with 12 bases lying between them. Germline V gene lookup returns CDR1 SGHVS and CDR2 FQNEAQ.

The receptor's source is a woman aged 45-65 years with multiple sclerosis. This sequence joins TRBV7-8 and TRBJ1-2; D is uncertain. Material for sequencing was PBMCs. The CDR3 DNA reads as TGTGCCAGCAGCTTAGCAGAGGCCCAACTCTATGGCTACACCTTC. Its protein is CASSLAEAQLYGYTF.